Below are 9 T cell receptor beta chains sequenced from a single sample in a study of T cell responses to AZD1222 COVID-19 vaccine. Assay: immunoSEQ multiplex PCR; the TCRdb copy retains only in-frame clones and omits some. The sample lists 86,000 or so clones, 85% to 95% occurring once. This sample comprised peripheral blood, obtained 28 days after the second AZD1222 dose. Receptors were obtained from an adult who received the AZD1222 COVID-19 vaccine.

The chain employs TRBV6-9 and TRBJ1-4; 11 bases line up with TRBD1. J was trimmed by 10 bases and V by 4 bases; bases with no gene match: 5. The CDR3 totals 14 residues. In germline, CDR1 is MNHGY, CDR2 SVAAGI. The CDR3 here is CASSWDRGRGKLFF. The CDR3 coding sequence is TGTGCCAGCAGTTGGGACAGGGGGAGGGGAAAACTGTTTTTT.

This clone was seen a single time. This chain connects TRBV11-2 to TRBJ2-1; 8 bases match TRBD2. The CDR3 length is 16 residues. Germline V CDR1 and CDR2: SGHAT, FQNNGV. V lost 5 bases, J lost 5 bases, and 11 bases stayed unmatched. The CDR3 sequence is CASSPSGGRKDNEQFF. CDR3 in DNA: TGTGCCAGCAGCCCCTCGGGAGGGAGGAAGGACAATGAGCAGTTCTTC.

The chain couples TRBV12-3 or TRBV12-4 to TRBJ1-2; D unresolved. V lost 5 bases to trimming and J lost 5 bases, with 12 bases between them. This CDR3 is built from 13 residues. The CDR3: CASSPRELYGYTF. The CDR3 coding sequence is TGTGCCAGCAGTCCCCGGGAGTTGTATGGCTACACCTTC.

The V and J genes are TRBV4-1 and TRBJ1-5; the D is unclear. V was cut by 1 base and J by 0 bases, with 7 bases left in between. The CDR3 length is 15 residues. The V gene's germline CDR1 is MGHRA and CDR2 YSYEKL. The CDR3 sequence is CASSQVTASNQPQHF. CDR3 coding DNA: TGCGCCAGCAGCCAAGTAACAGCTAGCAATCAGCCCCAGCATTTT.

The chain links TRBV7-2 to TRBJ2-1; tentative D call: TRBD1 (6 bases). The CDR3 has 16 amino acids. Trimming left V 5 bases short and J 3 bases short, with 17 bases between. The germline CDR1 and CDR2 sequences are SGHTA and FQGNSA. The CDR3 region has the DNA TGTGCCAGCAGCCTCACCGGGACATCGAACTACAATGAGCAGTTCTTC. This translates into CASSLTGTSNYNEQFF.

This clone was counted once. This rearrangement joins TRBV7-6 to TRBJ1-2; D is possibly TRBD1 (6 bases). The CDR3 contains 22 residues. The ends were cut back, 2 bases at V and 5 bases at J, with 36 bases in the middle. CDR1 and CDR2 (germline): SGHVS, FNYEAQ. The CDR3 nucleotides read TGTGCCAGCAGCTTACCCTCCGGGGGGGACAACAAATCACCGACGGCCCGATATGGCTACACCTTC. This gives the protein CASSLPSGGDNKSPTARYGYTF.

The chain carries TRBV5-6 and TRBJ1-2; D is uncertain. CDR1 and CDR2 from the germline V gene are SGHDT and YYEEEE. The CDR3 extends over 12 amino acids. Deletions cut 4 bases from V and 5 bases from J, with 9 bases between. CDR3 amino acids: CASSLTAYGYTF. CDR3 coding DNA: TGTGCCAGCAGCCTCACAGCGTATGGCTACACCTTC.

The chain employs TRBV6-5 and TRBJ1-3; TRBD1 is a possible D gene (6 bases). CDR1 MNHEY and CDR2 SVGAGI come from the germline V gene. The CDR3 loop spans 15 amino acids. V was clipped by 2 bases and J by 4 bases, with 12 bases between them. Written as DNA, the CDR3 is TGTGCCAGCAGTTACGTTTGGGGGACAGGAAACACCATATATTTT. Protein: CASSYVWGTGNTIYF.

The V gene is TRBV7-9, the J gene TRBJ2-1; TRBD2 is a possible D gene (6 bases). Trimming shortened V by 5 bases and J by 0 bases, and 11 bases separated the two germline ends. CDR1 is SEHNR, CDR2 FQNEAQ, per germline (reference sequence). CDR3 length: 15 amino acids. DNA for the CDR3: TGTGCCAGCAGCATTAGCGGTACCTCCTACAATGAGCAGTTCTTC. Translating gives CASSISGTSYNEQFF.